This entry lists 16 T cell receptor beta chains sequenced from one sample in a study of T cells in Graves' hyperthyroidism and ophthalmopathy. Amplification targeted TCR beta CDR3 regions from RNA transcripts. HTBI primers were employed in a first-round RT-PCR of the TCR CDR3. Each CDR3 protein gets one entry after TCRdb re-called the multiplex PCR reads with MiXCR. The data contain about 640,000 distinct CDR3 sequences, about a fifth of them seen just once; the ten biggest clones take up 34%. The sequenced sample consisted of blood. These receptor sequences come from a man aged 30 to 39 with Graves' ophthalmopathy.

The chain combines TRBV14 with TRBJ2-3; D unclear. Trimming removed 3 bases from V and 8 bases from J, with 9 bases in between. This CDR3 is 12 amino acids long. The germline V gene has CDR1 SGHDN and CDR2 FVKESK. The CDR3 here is CASSHLRTTQYF. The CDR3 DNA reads TGTGCCAGCAGCCATCTCCGGACTACGCAGTATTTT.

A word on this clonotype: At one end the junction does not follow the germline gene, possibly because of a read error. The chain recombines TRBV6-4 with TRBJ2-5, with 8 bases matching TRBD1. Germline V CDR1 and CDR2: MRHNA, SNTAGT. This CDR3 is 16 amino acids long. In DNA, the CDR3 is TGTGCCAGCAGTTACTCATGGACAGGGTACCAAGAGACCCAGTACTTC. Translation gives CASSYSWTGYQETQYF.

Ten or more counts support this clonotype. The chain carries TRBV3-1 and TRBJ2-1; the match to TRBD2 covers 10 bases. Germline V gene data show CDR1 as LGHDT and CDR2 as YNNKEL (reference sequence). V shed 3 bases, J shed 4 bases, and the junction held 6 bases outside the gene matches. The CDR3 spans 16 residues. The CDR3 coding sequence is TGTGCCAGCAGCCACCCCGGGACTAGCGTTTACAATGAGCAGTTCTTC. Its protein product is CASSHPGTSVYNEQFF.

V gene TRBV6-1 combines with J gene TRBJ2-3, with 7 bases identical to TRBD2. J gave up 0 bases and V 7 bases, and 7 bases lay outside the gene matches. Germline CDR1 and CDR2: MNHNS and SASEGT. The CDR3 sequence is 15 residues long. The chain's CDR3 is CASNEGGYSTDTQYF. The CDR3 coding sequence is TGTGCCAGCAACGAGGGAGGGTATAGCACAGATACGCAGTATTTT.

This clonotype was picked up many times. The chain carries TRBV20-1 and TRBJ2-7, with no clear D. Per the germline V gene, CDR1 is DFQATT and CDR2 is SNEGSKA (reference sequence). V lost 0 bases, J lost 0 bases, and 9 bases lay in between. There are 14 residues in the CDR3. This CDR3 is CSAREAPDSYEQYF. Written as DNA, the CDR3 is TGCAGTGCTAGAGAAGCCCCTGACTCCTACGAGCAGTACTTC.

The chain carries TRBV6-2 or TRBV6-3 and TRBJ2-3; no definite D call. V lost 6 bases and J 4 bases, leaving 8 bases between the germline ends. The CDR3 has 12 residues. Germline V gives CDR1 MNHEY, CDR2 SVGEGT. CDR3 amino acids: CASSPSPDTQYF. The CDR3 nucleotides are TGTGCCAGCAGCCCGAGTCCAGATACGCAGTATTTT.

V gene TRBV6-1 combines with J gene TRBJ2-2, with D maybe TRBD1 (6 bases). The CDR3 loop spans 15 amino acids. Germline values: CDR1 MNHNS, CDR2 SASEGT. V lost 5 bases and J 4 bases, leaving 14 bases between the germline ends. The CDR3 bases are TGTGCCAGCAGTAAAACAGGGCGAGGCACCGGGGAGCTGTTTTTT. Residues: CASSKTGRGTGELFF.

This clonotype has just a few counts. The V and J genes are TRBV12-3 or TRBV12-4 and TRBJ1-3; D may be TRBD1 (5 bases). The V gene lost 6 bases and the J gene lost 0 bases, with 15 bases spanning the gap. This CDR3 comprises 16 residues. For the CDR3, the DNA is TGTGCCAGCAGCCGTTCGGTTGGGGGCTCTGGAAACACCATATATTTT. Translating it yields CASSRSVGGSGNTIYF.

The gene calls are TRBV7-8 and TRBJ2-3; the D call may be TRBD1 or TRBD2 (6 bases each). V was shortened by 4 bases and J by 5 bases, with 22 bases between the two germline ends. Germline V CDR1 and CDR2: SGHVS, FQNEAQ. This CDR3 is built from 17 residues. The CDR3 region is CASSSTGWTIAGDTQYF. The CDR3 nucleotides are TGTGCCAGCAGCTCGACAGGCTGGACTATTGCCGGAGATACGCAGTATTTT.

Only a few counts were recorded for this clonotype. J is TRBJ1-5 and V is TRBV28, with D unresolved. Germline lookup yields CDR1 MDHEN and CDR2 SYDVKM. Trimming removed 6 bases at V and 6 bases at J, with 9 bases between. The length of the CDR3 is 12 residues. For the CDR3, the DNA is TGTGCCAGCAGCATTGGGTCTCAGCCCCAGCATTTT. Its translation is CASSIGSQPQHF.

In nucleotides, the CDR3 is TGTGCCAGCTCACCACCTCAATCGTACGAGCAGTACTTC. Amino acid sequence: CASSPPQSYEQYF. The chain links TRBV18 to TRBJ2-7; D remains ambiguous. V lost 0 bases and J 4 bases, leaving 7 bases between the germline ends. The germline CDR1 and CDR2 sequences are KGHSH and LQKENI. The CDR3 covers 13 residues.

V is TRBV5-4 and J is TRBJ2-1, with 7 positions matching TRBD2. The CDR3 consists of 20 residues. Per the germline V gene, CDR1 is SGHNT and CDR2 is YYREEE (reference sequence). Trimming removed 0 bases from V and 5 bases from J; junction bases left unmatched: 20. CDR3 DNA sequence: TGTGCCAGCAGCTTGGGACGGAAGGCGATCCGCAGCGGGGAAGACAATGAGCAGTTCTTC. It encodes CASSLGRKAIRSGEDNEQFF.

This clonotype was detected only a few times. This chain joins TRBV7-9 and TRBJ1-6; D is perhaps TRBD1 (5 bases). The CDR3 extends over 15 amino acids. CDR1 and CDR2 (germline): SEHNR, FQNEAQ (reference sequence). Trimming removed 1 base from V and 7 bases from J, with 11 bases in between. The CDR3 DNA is TGTGCCAGCAGCTTAGGGCAGAGGGGCAATTCACCCCTCCACTTT. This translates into CASSLGQRGNSPLHF.

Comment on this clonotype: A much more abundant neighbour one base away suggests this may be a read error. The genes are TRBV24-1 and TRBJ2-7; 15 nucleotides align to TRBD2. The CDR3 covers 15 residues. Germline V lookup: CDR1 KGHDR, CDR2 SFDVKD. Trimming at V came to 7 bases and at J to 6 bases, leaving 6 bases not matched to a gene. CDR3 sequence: CATSFPGLAGGEQYF. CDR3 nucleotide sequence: TGTGCCACCAGCTTCCCGGGACTAGCGGGAGGCGAGCAGTACTTC.

DNA for the CDR3: TGTGCCAGTAGGGAGGACAGGATGAATAGCAATCAGCCCCAGCATTTT. Translation: CASREDRMNSNQPQHF. This chain connects TRBV19 to TRBJ1-5; 7 bases match TRBD1. V was clipped by 6 bases and J by 0 bases; unmatched bases: 8. Germline CDR1 reads LNHDA; CDR2 reads SQIVND (reference sequence). This CDR3 region has 16 residues.

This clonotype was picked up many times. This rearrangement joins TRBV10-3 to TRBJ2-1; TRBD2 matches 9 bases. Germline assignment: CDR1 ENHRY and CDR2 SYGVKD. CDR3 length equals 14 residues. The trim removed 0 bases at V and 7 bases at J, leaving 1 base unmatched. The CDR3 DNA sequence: TGTGCCATCAGTGAGTCCGCGGGGGGGAATGAGCAGTTCTTC. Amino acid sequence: CAISESAGGNEQFF.